These 27 T cell receptor beta chains were all obtained from the same sample, sequenced in a study of shared clonotypes between healthy human individuals. The table came from immunoSEQ multiplex PCR; TCRdb's copy has only in-frame clones and leaves some out. The table has about 1.1 million clones, around 78% seen once. The sample taken for sequencing was memory CD4+ T cells from PBMCs. Subset given: CD45RA-negative fraction. These TCRs come from a man younger than 35 in good health. Some clones in this sample may be carry-over from other donors' samples.

The CDR3 DNA sequence: TGCGCCAGCAGTGAGCTGCTAGTCGGGCGGGTTTACTTC. Translation: CASSELLVGRVYF. The chain carries TRBV10-2 and TRBJ2-7; a weak D match, TRBD2 (5 bases). The CDR3 is 13 amino acids. Germline loops: CDR1 WSHSY, CDR2 SAAADI. V was trimmed by 2 bases and J by 13 bases, leaving 18 bases between them.

This clone turned up a few times. This chain uses TRBV5-1 with TRBJ2-7, with D possibly matching TRBD1 (6 bases). Trimming cost V 4 bases and J 1 base, with 18 bases left between them. The CDR3 sequence is 16 residues long. The germline gives CDR1 SGHRS, CDR2 YFSETQ. The CDR3 DNA sequence: TGCGCCAGCAGCAGTTCCCAGGGGACGGATTCCTACGAGCAGTACTTC. This codes for CASSSSQGTDSYEQYF.

The rearrangement uses TRBV19 and TRBJ2-3; no firm D call. Germline loops: CDR1 LNHDA, CDR2 SQIVND (reference sequence). The CDR3 is 15 amino acids. V lost 5 bases, J lost 2 bases, and 14 bases lay in between. CDR3 in amino acids: CASSLGRHFTDTQYF. Here the CDR3 DNA reads TGTGCCAGTAGTTTAGGAAGGCACTTCACAGATACGCAGTATTTT. Full variable domain (remainder filled in from reference TRBV19 and TRBJ2-3): DGGITQSPKYLFRKEGQNVTLSCEQNLNHDAMYWYRQDPGQGLRLIYYSQIVNDFQKGDIAEGYSVSREKKESFPLTVTSAQKNPTAFYLCASSLGRHFTDTQYFGPGTRLTVL.

The chain carries TRBV12-5 and TRBJ2-1; 13 positions agree with TRBD2. The CDR3 is 15 amino acids. Germline V lookup: CDR1 LGHNT, CDR2 FRNRAP. V shed 7 bases, J shed 6 bases, and the junction held 6 bases outside the gene matches. The CDR3: CASAPGLAGVNEQFF. In DNA form, the CDR3 reads TGTGCTAGTGCCCCTGGACTAGCGGGAGTCAATGAGCAGTTCTTC.

J is TRBJ1-4 and V is TRBV5-1; D gene uncertain. Deletions cut 4 bases from V and 3 bases from J, with 19 bases between. The CDR3 runs 17 residues. The germline V gene encodes CDR1 SGHRS and CDR2 YFSETQ. DNA for the CDR3: TGCGCCAGCAGCCCCCTTCTGGGCTTTGCGTCTAATGAAAAACTGTTTTTT. Protein sequence: CASSPLLGFASNEKLFF.

This clone came up a few times. V is TRBV7-9 and J is TRBJ1-4, with 7 bases identical to TRBD1. Unmatched junction bases numbered 8, after V lost 5 bases and J lost 5 bases. The germline V gene has CDR1 SEHNR and CDR2 FQNEAQ (reference sequence). This CDR3 spans 15 amino acids. The CDR3 DNA is TGTGCCAGCAGCACAACGGGACAGCGCAATGAAAAACTGTTTTTT. Protein: CASSTTGQRNEKLFF.

V usage is TRBV7-2 and J usage is TRBJ1-2; D call uncertain. CDR3 length: 13 amino acids. Germline CDR1 SGHTA, CDR2 FQGNSA. Trimming removed 5 bases at V and 9 bases at J, with 16 bases between. The CDR3 DNA reads as TGTGCCAGCAGCCTCGGTCAGACGCCTAGCTACACCTTC. As protein: CASSLGQTPSYTF.

V gene TRBV30 combines with J gene TRBJ2-5; D possibly uses TRBD1 or TRBD2 (5 bases each). This CDR3 is 14 amino acids long. Germline assignment: CDR1 GTSNPN and CDR2 SVGIG (reference sequence). V lost 3 bases to trimming and J lost 9 bases, with 20 bases between them. In DNA form, the CDR3 reads TGTGCCTGGAGGTCTGGGACCGTCCAACGGGCCCAGTACTTC. Translating it yields CAWRSGTVQRAQYF. The whole variable domain, filled in from reference TRBV30 and TRBJ2-5, reads SQTIHQWPATLVQPVGSPLSLECTVEGTSNPNLYWYRQAAGRGLQLLFYSVGIGQISSEVPQNLSASRPQDRQFILSSKKLLLSDSGFYLCAWRSGTVQRAQYFGPGTRLLVL.

V and J are TRBV18 and TRBJ2-1; TRBD2 aligns across 8 bases. Germline loops: CDR1 KGHSH, CDR2 LQKENI. The CDR3 runs to 15 residues. With V trimmed by 2 bases and J by 7 bases, 7 bases remained unmatched. The CDR3 DNA reads as TGTGCCAGCTCACCATCAGCGGGAGCGGGTAATGAGCAGTTCTTC. Encoded protein: CASSPSAGAGNEQFF. The full variable domain, in which reference TRBV18 and TRBJ2-1 provide the parts outside the CDR3, is NAGVMQNPRHLVRRRGQEARLRCSPMKGHSHVYWYRQLPEEGLKFMVYLQKENIIDESGMPKERFSAEFPKEGPSILRIQQVVRGDSAAYFCASSPSAGAGNEQFFGPGTRLTVL.

This CDR3 is CASSSGSLGPDEQFF. CDR3 bases: TGTGCCAGCTCTAGCGGGAGTCTAGGACCGGATGAGCAGTTCTTC. The rearrangement uses TRBV7-3 and TRBJ2-1; 10 bases map to TRBD2. This CDR3 has 15 residues. Germline V gives CDR1 SGHTA, CDR2 FQGTGA. V gave up 8 bases and J gave up 8 bases; unmatched junction bases: 12.

The V call is TRBV7-2, the J call TRBJ2-7, with 7 bases aligning to TRBD1. CDR1 and CDR2 from the germline V gene are SGHTA and FQGNSA. This CDR3 spans 16 amino acids. J lost 2 bases, V lost 5 bases, and 12 bases had no gene match. In nucleotides, the CDR3 is TGTGCCAGCAGCCCACCCAGGGACAGCCGAGCCTACGAGCAGTACTTC. It translates to CASSPPRDSRAYEQYF.

The rearrangement uses TRBV29-1 and TRBJ1-2; D unclear. The CDR3 runs to 13 residues. Germline V gene lookup returns CDR1 SQVTM and CDR2 ANQGSEA. The V end lost 5 bases, the J end lost 6 bases, and 16 bases lay between the germline ends. CDR3 sequence: CSVSRTVDDGYTF. CDR3 DNA: TGCAGCGTTTCGAGGACGGTTGACGATGGCTACACCTTC. Together with reference TRBV29-1 and TRBJ1-2, the CDR3 gives the full variable domain: SAVISQKPSRDICQRGTSLTIQCQVDSQVTMMFWYRQQPGQSLTLIATANQGSEATYESGFVIDKFPISRPNLTFSTLTVSNMSPEDSSIYLCSVSRTVDDGYTFGSGTRLTVV.

This clone was picked up a small number of times. The CDR3 spells CSARGPREQYF. As DNA, the CDR3 is TGCAGTGCTAGGGGCCCTAGGGAGCAGTACTTC. This rearrangement joins TRBV20-1 to TRBJ2-7; no reliable D call. CDR1 and CDR2 from the germline V gene are DFQATT and SNEGSKA (reference sequence). The CDR3 sequence is 11 residues long. V lost 3 bases to trimming and J lost 7 bases, with 10 bases between them.

The chain joins TRBV28 to TRBJ1-1; weak D call: TRBD1 (6 bases). This CDR3 comprises 13 residues. Trimming removed 7 bases from V and 6 bases from J, with 15 bases in between. From germline, CDR1 is MDHEN and CDR2 SYDVKM. The CDR3 DNA reads as TGTGCCAGCAACAAACAGGGAGGCTCTGAAGCTTTCTTT. Its protein is CASNKQGGSEAFF.

The chain links TRBV7-9 to TRBJ2-1; D gene ambiguous. The CDR3 totals 17 residues. Germline lookup yields CDR1 SEHNR and CDR2 FQNEAQ (reference sequence). V was trimmed by 1 base and J by 7 bases, leaving 20 bases between them. The CDR3 nucleotides read TGTGCCAGCAGCTTAGGTCCCTTCCCCGAGGTAGTTAATGAGCAGTTCTTC. Residues: CASSLGPFPEVVNEQFF.

The chain is built from TRBV18 and TRBJ1-1; a possible D gene is TRBD1 (5 bases). This CDR3 region has 15 residues. Looked up from germline, CDR1 is KGHSH and CDR2 is LQKENI. Trimming left V 2 bases short and J 3 bases short, with 13 bases between. Here the CDR3 reads CASSPWGVTDTEAFF. The CDR3 bases are TGTGCCAGCTCACCATGGGGGGTTACGGACACTGAAGCTTTCTTT.

The CDR3 is CASSVDSISTDTQYF. CDR3 nucleotide sequence: TGTGCCAGCAGCGTGGACAGCATTAGCACAGATACGCAGTATTTT. The rearrangement links TRBV9 to TRBJ2-3, with D perhaps matching TRBD1 (6 bases). CDR3 size: 15 residues. The ends were cut back, 2 bases at V and 0 bases at J, with 10 bases in the middle. Germline CDR1 SGDLS, CDR2 YYNGEE. The whole variable domain, filled in from reference TRBV9 and TRBJ2-3, reads DSGVTQTPKHLITATGQRVTLRCSPRSGDLSVYWYQQSLDQGLQFLIQYYNGEERAKGNILERFSAQQFPDLHSELNLSSLELGDSALYFCASSVDSISTDTQYFGPGTRLTVL.

J is TRBJ2-7 and V is TRBV10-3; 12 nucleotides line up with TRBD2. The CDR3 is 16 amino acids. Germline V lookup: CDR1 ENHRY, CDR2 SYGVKD. V shed 4 bases and J 5 bases; nucleotides not matched to a gene: 9. The CDR3 region is CAISALAGGPPHEQYF. The CDR3 nucleotides are TGTGCCATCAGTGCTCTAGCGGGAGGGCCACCCCACGAGCAGTACTTC.

The chain joins TRBV7-2 to TRBJ1-5, with D possibly TRBD1 on 5 matching bases. The CDR3 is made up of 15 amino acids. V dropped 1 base and J dropped 9 bases, with 16 bases sitting between them. Germline V lookup: CDR1 SGHTA, CDR2 FQGNSA. CDR3 region: CASSLVGVETRPQHF. The CDR3 nucleotides are TGTGCCAGCAGCTTAGTGGGGGTGGAGACGAGGCCCCAGCATTTT.

The rearrangement joins TRBV5-1 to TRBJ1-4; perhaps TRBD1 as D (5 bases). CDR3 size: 13 residues. V lost 3 bases and J lost 4, with 7 bases in between. CDR1 and CDR2 (germline): SGHRS, YFSETQ. The CDR3 nucleotides are TGCGCCAGCAGCTGGGGGAGTAATGAAAAACTGTTTTTT. Translation: CASSWGSNEKLFF.

The CDR3 protein is CASSFRGRGTDTQYF. The CDR3 DNA follows: TGTGCCAGCAGTTTTCGGGGGAGAGGGACAGATACGCAGTATTTT. The J gene is TRBJ2-3, the V gene TRBV28; possible D gene TRBD2, 6 bases. The V gene's germline CDR1 is MDHEN and CDR2 SYDVKM. This CDR3 region has 15 residues. V was pared by 3 bases and J by 3 bases, with 13 bases between. Complete variable domain (other parts from reference TRBV28 and TRBJ2-3): DVKVTQSSRYLVKRTGEKVFLECVQDMDHENMFWYRQDPGLGLRLIYFSYDVKMKEKGDIPEGYSVSREKKERFSLILESASTNQTSMYLCASSFRGRGTDTQYFGPGTRLTVL.

The chain joins TRBV5-1 to TRBJ2-1; D remains ambiguous. Trimming took 0 bases from V and 10 from J, leaving 11 bases between them. This CDR3 region has 13 residues. Germline V gives CDR1 SGHRS, CDR2 YFSETQ. The CDR3 spells CASSLAVGQEQFF. CDR3 coding DNA: TGCGCCAGCAGCTTGGCCGTAGGGCAAGAGCAGTTCTTC.

In this sample, this clone turned up once. The chain joins TRBV6-6 to TRBJ2-5; D is ambiguous. The germline gives CDR1 MNHNY, CDR2 SVGAGI (reference sequence). Trimming took 5 bases from V and 5 from J, leaving 12 bases between them. The CDR3 is 13 residues long. In nucleotides, the CDR3 is TGTGCCAGCAGTATCCCCCCCCAGGAGACCCAGTACTTC. It translates to CASSIPPQETQYF.

The V gene is TRBV5-1, the J gene TRBJ1-1; D not resolved. The germline V gene encodes CDR1 SGHRS and CDR2 YFSETQ. The CDR3 has 15 amino acids. V lost 0 bases and J lost 5, with 14 bases in between. CDR3 amino acids: CASSLGESVGTEAFF. DNA of the CDR3: TGCGCCAGCAGCTTGGGGGAATCTGTCGGGACTGAAGCTTTCTTT.

In this sample, this clone turned up once. V is TRBV7-9 and J is TRBJ2-7; perhaps TRBD1 as D (6 bases). The V and J ends lost 4 bases and 4 bases respectively, with 14 bases between them. CDR3 size: 14 residues. CDR1 SEHNR and CDR2 FQNEAQ come from the germline V gene (reference sequence). In nucleotides, the CDR3 is TGTGCCAGCAGCTACCGGGACACAGTTTACGAGCAGTACTTC. This gives the protein CASSYRDTVYEQYF.

As regards this clone: The junction differs from germline at one of its ends, possibly a read error. Distinct nucleotide sequences in the sample also encode this CDR3. The V gene is TRBV30, the J gene TRBJ1-2; TRBD1 might be the D (6 bases). The CDR3 loop spans 13 amino acids. Germline V lookup: CDR1 GTSNPN, CDR2 SVGIG (reference sequence). The CDR3 nucleotides read TGTGCCTGGAGTGTACAGGGCGGCTATGGCTATACCTTC. Its translation is CAWSVQGGYGYTF.

In its sample, this clone was seen a few times. V is TRBV19 and J is TRBJ2-5, with a possible D match to TRBD2 (6 bases). V was shortened by 3 bases and J by 1 base, with 9 bases between the two germline ends. The CDR3 is made up of 14 amino acids. Germline V gene sequence: CDR1 LNHDA, CDR2 SQIVND (reference sequence). The CDR3 coding sequence is TGTGCCAGTAGTATGGAGGGGTTCCAAGAGACCCAGTACTTC. It yields the protein CASSMEGFQETQYF.